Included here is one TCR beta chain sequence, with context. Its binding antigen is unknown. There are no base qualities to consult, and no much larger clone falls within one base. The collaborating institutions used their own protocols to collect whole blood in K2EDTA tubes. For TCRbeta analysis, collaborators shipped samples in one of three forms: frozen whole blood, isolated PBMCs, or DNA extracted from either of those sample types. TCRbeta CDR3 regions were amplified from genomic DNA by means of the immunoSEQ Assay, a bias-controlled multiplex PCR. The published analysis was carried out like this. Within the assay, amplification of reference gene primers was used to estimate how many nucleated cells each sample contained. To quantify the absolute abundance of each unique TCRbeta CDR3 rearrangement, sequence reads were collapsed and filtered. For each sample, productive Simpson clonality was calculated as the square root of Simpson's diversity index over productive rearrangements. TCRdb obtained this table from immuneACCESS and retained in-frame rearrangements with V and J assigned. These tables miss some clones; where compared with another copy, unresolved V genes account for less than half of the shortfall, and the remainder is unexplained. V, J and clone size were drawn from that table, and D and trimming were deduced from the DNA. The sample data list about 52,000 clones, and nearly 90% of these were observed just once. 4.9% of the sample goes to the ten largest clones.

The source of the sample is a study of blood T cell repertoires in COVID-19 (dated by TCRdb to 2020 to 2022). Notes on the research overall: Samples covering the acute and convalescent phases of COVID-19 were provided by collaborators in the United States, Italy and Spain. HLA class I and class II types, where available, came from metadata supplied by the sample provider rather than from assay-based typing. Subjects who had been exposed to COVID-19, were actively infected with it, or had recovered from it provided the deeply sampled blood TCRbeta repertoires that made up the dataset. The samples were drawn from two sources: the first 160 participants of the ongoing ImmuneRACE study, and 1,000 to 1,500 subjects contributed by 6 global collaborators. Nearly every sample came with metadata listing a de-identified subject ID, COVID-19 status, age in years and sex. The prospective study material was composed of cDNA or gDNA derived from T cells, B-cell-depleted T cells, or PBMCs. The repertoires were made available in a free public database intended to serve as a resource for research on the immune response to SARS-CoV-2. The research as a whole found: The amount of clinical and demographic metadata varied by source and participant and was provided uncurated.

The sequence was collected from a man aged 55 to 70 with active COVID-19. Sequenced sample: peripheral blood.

The DNA sequence is given as TGTGCCAGCAGTTCCCCCCCTAGTGTAGCTTTCTTT. Translated, this gives CASSSPPSVAFF. The chain joins TRBV27 to TRBJ1-1, with the identity of the D gene unclear. V was cut back by 4 bases and J by 10 bases, leaving a gap of 13 bases between them. The CDR3, from cysteine to phenylalanine, totals 12 residues. Here the CDR3 DNA is all that survives: 36 bases in frame from base 1. CDR1 and CDR2 were assigned from the germline V gene (reference sequence) as MNHEY and SMNVEV.